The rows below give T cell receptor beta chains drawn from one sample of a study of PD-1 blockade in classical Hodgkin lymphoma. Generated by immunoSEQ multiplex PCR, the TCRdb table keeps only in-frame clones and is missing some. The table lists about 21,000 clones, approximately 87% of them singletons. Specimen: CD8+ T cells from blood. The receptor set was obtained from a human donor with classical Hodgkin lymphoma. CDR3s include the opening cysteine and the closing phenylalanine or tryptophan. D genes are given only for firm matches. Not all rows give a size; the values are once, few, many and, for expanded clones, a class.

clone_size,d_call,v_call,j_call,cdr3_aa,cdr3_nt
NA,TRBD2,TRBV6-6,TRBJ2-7,CASSYREGYEQYF,TGTGCCAGCAGTTACAGGGAGGGCTACGAGCAGTACTTC
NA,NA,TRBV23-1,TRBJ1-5,CASSQDPSGSNQPQHF,TGCGCCAGCAGTCAAGACCCTTCGGGGAGCAATCAGCCCCAGCATTTT
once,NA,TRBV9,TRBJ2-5,CASSSFTGPGETQYF,TGTGCCAGCAGCTCCTTCACAGGGCCTGGGGAGACCCAGTACTTC
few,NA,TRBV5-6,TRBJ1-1,CASSLFGGTEAFF,TGTGCCAGCAGTCTTTTCGGGGGGACTGAAGCTTTCTTT
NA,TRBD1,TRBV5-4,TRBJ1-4,CASSSDRGLGEKLFF,TGTGCCAGCAGCTCCGACAGGGGGCTTGGTGAAAAACTGTTTTTT
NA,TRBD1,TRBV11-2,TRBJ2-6,CASSQFPDRAGANVLTF,TGTGCCAGCAGCCAATTCCCCGACAGGGCTGGGGCCAACGTCCTGACTTTC
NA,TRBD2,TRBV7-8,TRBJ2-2,CASSLGLGGVIGELFF,TGTGCCAGCAGCTTGGGACTAGGCGGGGTGATAGGGGAGCTGTTTTTT
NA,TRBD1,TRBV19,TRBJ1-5,CASSMRGGWQPQHF,TGTGCCAGTAGTATGAGAGGGGGCTGGCAGCCCCAGCATTTT
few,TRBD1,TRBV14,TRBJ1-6,CASSQEGDRGIYNSPLHF,TGTGCCAGCAGCCAAGAAGGGGACAGGGGAATTTATAATTCACCCCTCCACTTT
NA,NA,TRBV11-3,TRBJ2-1,CASSNPGEYNEQFF,TGTGCCAGCAGCAACCCCGGAGAATACAATGAGCAGTTCTTC
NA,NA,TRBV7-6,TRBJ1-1,CASSWGGSDEAFF,TGTGCCAGCAGCTGGGGGGGGTCAGATGAAGCTTTCTTT
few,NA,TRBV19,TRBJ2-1,CASSMGWALGEQFF,TGTGCCAGTAGTATGGGATGGGCCCTAGGTGAGCAGTTCTTC
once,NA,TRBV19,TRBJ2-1,CASSPKASDYNEQFF,TGTGCCAGTAGTCCCAAGGCTAGCGACTACAATGAGCAGTTCTTC
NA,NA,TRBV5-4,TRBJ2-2,CASNHGISGELFF,TGTGCCAGCAACCACGGGATTTCGGGGGAGCTGTTTTTT
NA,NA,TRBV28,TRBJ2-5,CASSLRGTQETQYF,TGTGCCAGCAGTTTAAGAGGGACCCAAGAGACCCAGTACTTC
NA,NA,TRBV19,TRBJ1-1,CASSIARGESEAFF,TGTGCCAGTAGTATTGCCAGGGGAGAGTCTGAAGCTTTCTTT
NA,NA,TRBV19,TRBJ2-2,CASKWSGVGGELFF,TGTGCCAGTAAATGGTCAGGGGTTGGCGGGGAGCTGTTTTTT
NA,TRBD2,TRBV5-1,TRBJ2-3,CASALSSGGGADTQYF,TGCGCCAGCGCCCTTTCTAGCGGGGGTGGGGCAGATACGCAGTATTTT
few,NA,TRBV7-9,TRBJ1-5,CASSLRLGKPQHF,TGTGCCAGCAGCTTGCGGCTTGGGAAGCCCCAGCATTTT
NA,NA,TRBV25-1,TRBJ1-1,CASSPGGYTEAFF,TGTGCCAGCTCCCCTGGGGGGTACACTGAAGCTTTCTTT
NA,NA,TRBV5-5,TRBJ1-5,CASSLYAGVAQPQHF,TGTGCCAGCAGCTTGTATGCAGGGGTGGCACAGCCCCAGCATTTT
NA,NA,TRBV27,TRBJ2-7,CASSLGQRGGAYEQYF,TGTGCCAGCAGTCTCGGACAGCGAGGAGGGGCCTACGAGCAGTACTTC
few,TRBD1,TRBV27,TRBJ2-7,CASKPRQGFSYEQYF,TGTGCCAGCAAGCCACGACAGGGGTTCAGCTACGAGCAGTACTTC
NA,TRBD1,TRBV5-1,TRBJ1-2,CASSAGQGGTYYGYTF,TGCGCCAGCAGCGCCGGACAGGGGGGGACTTACTATGGCTACACCTTC
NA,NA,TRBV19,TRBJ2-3,CASSPPGRAYTDTQYF,TGTGCCAGTAGTCCCCCGGGGCGGGCGTACACAGATACGCAGTATTTT
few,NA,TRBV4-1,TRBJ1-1,CASSQDAPILNTEAFF,TGCGCCAGCAGCCAAGATGCGCCAATACTGAACACTGAAGCTTTCTTT
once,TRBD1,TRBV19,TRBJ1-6,CASKTGEGSPLHF,TGTGCCAGTAAAACAGGGGAAGGGTCACCCCTCCACTTT
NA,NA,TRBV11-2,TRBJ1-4,CASSLAYSTNEKLFF,TGTGCCAGCAGCTTGGCCTATTCAACTAATGAAAAACTGTTTTTT
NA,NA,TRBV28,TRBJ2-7,CASSSRGPSYEQYF,TGTGCCAGCAGTTCGAGAGGCCCCTCCTACGAGCAGTACTTC
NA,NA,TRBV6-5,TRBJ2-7,CASGGIGASSYEQYF,TGTGCCAGCGGAGGAATCGGGGCGAGCTCCTACGAGCAGTACTTC
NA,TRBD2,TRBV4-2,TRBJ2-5,CASSQVKSGGAEQETQYF,TGTGCCAGCAGCCAGGTCAAGAGCGGGGGGGCGGAACAAGAGACCCAGTACTTC
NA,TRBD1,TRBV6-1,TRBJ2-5,CASSELRVQGRGETQYF,TGTGCCAGCAGTGAACTCCGCGTACAGGGGAGAGGAGAGACCCAGTACTTC
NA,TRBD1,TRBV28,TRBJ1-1,CASSLTYGTGNTEAFF,TGTGCCAGCAGTTTAACATATGGGACAGGGAACACTGAAGCTTTCTTT
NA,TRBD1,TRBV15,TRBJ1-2,CATSNLWAVAGGSSYGYTF,TGTGCCACCAGCAACCTGTGGGCGGTTGCAGGGGGAAGTTCGTATGGCTACACCTTC
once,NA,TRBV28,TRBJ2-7,CASSGQGPYEQYF,TGTGCCAGCAGTGGGCAGGGCCCCTACGAGCAGTACTTC
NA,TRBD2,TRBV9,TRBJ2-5,CASSVAIGLAQETQYF,TGTGCCAGCAGCGTAGCTATCGGACTAGCCCAAGAGACCCAGTACTTC
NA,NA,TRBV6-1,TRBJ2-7,CASSEIPYEQYF,TGTGCCAGCAGTGAAATCCCTTACGAGCAGTACTTC
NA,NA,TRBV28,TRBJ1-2,CASSMTVGVYGYTF,TGTGCCAGCAGTATGACAGTCGGGGTCTATGGCTACACCTTC
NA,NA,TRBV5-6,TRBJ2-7,CASSLGVGPYEQYF,TGTGCCAGCAGCTTGGGTGTGGGTCCCTACGAGCAGTACTTC
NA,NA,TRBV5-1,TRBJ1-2,CASSFSQAEEGCTF,TGCGCCAGCAGCTTTTCACAGGCCGAGGAGGGCTGCACCTTC
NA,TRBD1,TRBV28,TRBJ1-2,CASSLQGQRIDYGYTF,TGTGCCAGCAGCCTCCAGGGACAGAGAATCGACTATGGCTACACCTTC
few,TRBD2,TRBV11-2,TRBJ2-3,CASGLAGGDTQYF,TGTGCCAGCGGGCTAGCGGGAGGAGATACGCAGTATTTT
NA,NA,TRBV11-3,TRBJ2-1,CASSLWANEQFF,TGTGCCAGCAGCCTGTGGGCCAATGAGCAGTTCTTC
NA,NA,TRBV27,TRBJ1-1,CASSPLGGLNEAFF,TGTGCCAGCAGCCCTTTGGGGGGGCTGAATGAAGCTTTCTTT
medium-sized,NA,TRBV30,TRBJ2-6,CAWSELGTSGANVLTF,TGTGCCTGGAGTGAATTAGGAACCTCTGGGGCCAACGTCCTGACTTTC
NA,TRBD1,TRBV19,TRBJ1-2,CAISTGTNYGYTF,TGTGCCATTTCGACAGGGACAAACTATGGCTACACCTTC
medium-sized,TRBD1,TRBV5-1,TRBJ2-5,CASSLRGGVRSETQYF,TGCGCCAGCAGCTTGAGAGGGGGCGTAAGGTCAGAGACCCAGTACTTC
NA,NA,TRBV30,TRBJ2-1,CAWTQGGIEQFF,TGTGCCTGGACTCAAGGGGGGATTGAGCAGTTCTTC
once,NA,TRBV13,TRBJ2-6,CASRGWADYSGANVLTF,TGTGCCAGCAGAGGCTGGGCGGACTACTCTGGGGCCAACGTCCTGACTTTC
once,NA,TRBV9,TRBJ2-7,CASSASGSPQGQYF,TGTGCCAGCAGCGCTTCCGGGTCTCCTCAGGGGCAGTACTTC
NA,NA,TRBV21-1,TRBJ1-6,CASSKGVGSPLHF,TGTGCCAGCAGCAAAGGGGTCGGCTCACCCCTCCACTTT
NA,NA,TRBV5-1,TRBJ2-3,CASSLTYSTDTQYF,TGCGCCAGCAGCTTGACCTATTCCACAGATACGCAGTATTTT
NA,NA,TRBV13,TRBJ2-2,CASSLGDGNTGELFF,TGTGCCAGCAGCTTAGGAGACGGGAACACCGGGGAGCTGTTTTTT